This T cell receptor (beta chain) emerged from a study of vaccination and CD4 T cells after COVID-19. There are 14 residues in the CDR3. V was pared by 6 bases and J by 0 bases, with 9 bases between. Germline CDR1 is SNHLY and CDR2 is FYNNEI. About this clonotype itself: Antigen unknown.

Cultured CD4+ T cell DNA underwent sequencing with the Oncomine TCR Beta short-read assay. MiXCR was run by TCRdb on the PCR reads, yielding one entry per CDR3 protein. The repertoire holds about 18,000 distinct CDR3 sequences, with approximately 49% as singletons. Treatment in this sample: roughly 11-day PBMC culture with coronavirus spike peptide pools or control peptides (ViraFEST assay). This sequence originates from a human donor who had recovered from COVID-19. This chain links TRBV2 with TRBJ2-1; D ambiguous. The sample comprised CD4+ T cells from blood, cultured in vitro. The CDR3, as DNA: TGTGCCAGCAGAGGGCATTACTCCTACAATGAGCAGTTCTTC. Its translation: CASRGHYSYNEQFF.